This T cell receptor (beta chain) originates from a study of beta chain features in type 1 diabetes. Study conclusions and caveats: Naive, central memory and Treg TCRB repertoires appeared more alike in patients than in healthy donors. Among patients with Type 1 diabetes, TCRB CDR3s were moderately but significantly shorter in every one of the four CD4+ subsets.

Every isolated RNA sample was fully reverse transcribed, so sequencing captured expressed TCRB transcripts. Roughly 3.4 million reads per sample on average were obtained from naive, central memory and regulatory T cell samples. Profiling relied on immunoSEQ multiplex PCR, and the TCRdb table lists in-frame clones only, not all of them. The table shows some 330,000 clones, with roughly 13% occurring only once. V shed 4 bases and J 1 base; nucleotides not matched to a gene: 3. The CDR3 spans 16 residues. Germline CDR1 and CDR2: LGHNA and YSLEER. This clone has only a few counts. Its antigen is as yet unknown. One heparinised draw, averaging about 0.11 L, was taken per donor.

The V gene is TRBV4-3, the J gene TRBJ2-3; the match to TRBD2 covers 12 bases. The specimen sequenced was naive CD4+ T cells from blood. This receptor was identified in a woman younger than 35 with type 1 diabetes. The CDR3 DNA is TGCGCCAGCAGCCTACGACTAGCGGGAGGCACAGATACGCAGTATTTT. Protein sequence: CASSLRLAGGTDTQYF.